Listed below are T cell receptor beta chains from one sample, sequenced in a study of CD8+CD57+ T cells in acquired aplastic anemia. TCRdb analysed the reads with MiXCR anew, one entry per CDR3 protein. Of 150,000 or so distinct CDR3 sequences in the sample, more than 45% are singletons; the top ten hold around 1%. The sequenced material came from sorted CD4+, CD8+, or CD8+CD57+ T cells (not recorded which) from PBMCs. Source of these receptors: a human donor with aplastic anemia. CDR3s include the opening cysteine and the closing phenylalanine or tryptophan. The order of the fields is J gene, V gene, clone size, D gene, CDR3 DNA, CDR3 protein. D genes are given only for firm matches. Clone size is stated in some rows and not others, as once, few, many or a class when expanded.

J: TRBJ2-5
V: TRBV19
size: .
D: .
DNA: TGTGCCAGTAGTATCCAACGTCAAGAGACCCAGTACTTC
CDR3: CASSIQRQETQYF

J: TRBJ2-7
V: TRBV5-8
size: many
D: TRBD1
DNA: TGTGCCAGCAGCTTGTACCCAGGGGGTTTATACGAGCAGTACTTC
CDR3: CASSLYPGGLYEQYF

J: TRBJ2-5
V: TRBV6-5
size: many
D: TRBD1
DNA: TGTGCCAGCAGTTACCCCTCGGGACAGGGGAGGGAGACCCAGTACTTC
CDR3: CASSYPSGQGRETQYF

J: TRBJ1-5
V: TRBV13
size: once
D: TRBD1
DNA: TGTGCCCACCCGGGACAGGTAAACCAGCCCCAGCATTTT
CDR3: CAHPGQVNQPQHF

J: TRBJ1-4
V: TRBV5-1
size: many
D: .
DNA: TGCGCCAGCAGCAAGAACTCTAATGAAAAACTGTTTTTT
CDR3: CASSKNSNEKLFF

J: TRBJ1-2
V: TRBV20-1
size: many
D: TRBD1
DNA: TGCAGTGCTAGGGACAGGGGCGGCTACACCTTC
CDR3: CSARDRGGYTF

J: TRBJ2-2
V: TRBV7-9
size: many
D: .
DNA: .
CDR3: CVCPGTGVDTGELFF

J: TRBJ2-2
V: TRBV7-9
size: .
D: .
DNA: TGTGCCAGCAGGTCCTGGGGGAACACCGGGGAGCTGTTTTTT
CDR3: CASRSWGNTGELFF

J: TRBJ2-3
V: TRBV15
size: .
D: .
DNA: TGTGCCACCAGCAGAGGGGTTGGTAGAAGCACAGATACGCAGTATTTT
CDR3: CATSRGVGRSTDTQYF

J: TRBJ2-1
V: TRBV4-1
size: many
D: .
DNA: TGCGCCAGCAGCCAAGCGGACAGAGTGAGATACAATGAGCAGTTCTTC
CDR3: CASSQADRVRYNEQFF

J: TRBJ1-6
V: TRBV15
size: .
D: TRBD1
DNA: TGTGCCACTGCGACAGGGGTTTCACCCCTCCACTTT
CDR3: CATATGVSPLHF

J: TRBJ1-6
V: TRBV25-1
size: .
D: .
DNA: TGTGCCAGCAGTGAATCCGACGGTATCCATAGCAATCAGCCCCTCCACTTT
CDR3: CASSESDGIHSNQPLHF

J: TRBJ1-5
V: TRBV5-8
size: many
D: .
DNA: TGTGCCAGCAGCCCGCGCTTGGGATTTAATCAGCCCCAGCATTTT
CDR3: CASSPRLGFNQPQHF

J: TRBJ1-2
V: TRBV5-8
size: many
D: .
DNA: TGTGCCAGCAGCTACCGGGACATCTATGGCTACACCTTC
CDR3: CASSYRDIYGYTF

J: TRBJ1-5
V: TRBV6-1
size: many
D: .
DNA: TGTGCCAGCGGACGGGGGGAGGATCAGCCCCAGCATTTT
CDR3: CASGRGEDQPQHF

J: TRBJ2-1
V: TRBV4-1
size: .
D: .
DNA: TGCGCCAGCAGCCAAGATGGGGTGGGTGGATCCTACAATGAGCAGTTCTTC
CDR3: CASSQDGVGGSYNEQFF

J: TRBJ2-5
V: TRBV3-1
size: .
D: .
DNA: TGTGCCAGCAGCCAAGCGAAGGGCGGTGGGGGAGAGACCCAGTACTTC
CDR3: CASSQAKGGGGETQYF

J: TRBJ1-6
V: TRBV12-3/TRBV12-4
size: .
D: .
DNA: TGTGCCAGCAGTTTTGACGGTTCACCCCTCCACTTT
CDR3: CASSFDGSPLHF

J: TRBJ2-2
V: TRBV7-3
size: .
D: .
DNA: TGTGCCAGCAGCTTACCGCAGGGAAACACCGGGGAGCTGTTTTTT
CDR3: CASSLPQGNTGELFF

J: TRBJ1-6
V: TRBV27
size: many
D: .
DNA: TGTGCCAGCAGTTCCCGGACGGGGGCAAATTCACCCCTCCACTTT
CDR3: CASSSRTGANSPLHF

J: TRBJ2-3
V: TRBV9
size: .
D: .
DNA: TGTGCCAGCAGCGTCCCCACAGATACGCAGTATTTT
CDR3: CASSVPTDTQYF

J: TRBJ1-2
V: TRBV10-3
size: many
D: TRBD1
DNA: TGTGCCATCAGCGGGACAGGGGTAGTGGGTGGCTACACCTTC
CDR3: CAISGTGVVGGYTF

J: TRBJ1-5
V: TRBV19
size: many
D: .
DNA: TGTGCCAGTAGTAGCCCCCGGACAGCGGCCAATCAGCCCCAGCATTTT
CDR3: CASSSPRTAANQPQHF

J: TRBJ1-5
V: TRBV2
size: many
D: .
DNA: TGTGCCAGCAGTGAAGGGGTGCAAGGGCAGCCCCAGCATTTT
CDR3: CASSEGVQGQPQHF

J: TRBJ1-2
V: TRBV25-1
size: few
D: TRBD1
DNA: TGTGCCAGCAGTGCCTTGACAGGGGGCAACTATGGCTACACCTTC
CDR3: CASSALTGGNYGYTF

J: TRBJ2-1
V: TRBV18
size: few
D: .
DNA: TGTGCCAGCTCACCCCAGACTAGCTACAATGAGCAGTTCTTC
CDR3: CASSPQTSYNEQFF

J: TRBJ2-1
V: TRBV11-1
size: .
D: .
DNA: TGTGTCAGCAGCTTAAGACAGCCGGGGGATGAGCAGTTCTTC
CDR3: CVSSLRQPGDEQFF

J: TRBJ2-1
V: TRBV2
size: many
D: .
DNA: TGTGCCAGCAGTACAGGAGGGGGCAGGGATGAGCAGTTCTTC
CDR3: CASSTGGGRDEQFF

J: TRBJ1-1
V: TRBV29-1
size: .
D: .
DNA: TGCAGCACGACAGGCAGGACTGAAGCTTTCTTT
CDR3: CSTTGRTEAFF

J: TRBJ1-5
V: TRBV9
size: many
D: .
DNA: TGTGCCAGCAGCCCCTGGAGCGAGGGTCAGCCCCAGCATTTT
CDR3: CASSPWSEGQPQHF

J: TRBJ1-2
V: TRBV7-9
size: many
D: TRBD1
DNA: TGTGCCAGCAGCTTGACAGGGACTGCGCCCTATGGCTACACCTTC
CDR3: CASSLTGTAPYGYTF

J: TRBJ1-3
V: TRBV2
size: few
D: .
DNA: TGTGCCAGCACGGGGGATGGAAACACCATATATTTT
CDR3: CASTGDGNTIYF

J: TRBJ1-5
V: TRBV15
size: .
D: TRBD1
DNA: TGTGGCACCAGCAGCACAGGGGAAGCATATAGCAATCAGCCCCAGCATTTT
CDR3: CGTSSTGEAYSNQPQHF

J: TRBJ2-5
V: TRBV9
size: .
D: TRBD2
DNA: TGTGCCAGCAGCGTAGCTAGCGGGGGGGCCCGGGGGGAAGAGACCCAGTACTTC
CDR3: CASSVASGGARGEETQYF

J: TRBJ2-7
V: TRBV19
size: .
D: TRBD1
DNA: TGTGCCAGTAGGAGGGACAGGGACTCCTACGAGCAGTACTTC
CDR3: CASRRDRDSYEQYF

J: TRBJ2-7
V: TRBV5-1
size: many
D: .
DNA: TGCGCCAGCAGCTTGGGCGGGATGTACTCCTACGAGCAGTACTTC
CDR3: CASSLGGMYSYEQYF

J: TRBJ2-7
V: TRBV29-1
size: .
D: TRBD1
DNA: TGCAGCGTTGAAGGGTCCCGGACAGGGGGCTACGAGCAGTACTTC
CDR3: CSVEGSRTGGYEQYF

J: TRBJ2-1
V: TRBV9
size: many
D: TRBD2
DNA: TGTGCCAGCAGCCCCCGACTAGCGGACTACAATGAGCAGTTCTTC
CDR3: CASSPRLADYNEQFF

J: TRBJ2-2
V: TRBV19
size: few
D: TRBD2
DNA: TGTGCCAGTAGTTGGAGGCTACTAGCGGGGGCGAACACCGGGGAGCTGTTTTTT
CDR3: CASSWRLLAGANTGELFF

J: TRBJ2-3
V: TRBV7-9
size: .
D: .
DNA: TGTGCCAGCAGCGACCGGGACCAGGATACGCAGTATTTT
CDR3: CASSDRDQDTQYF

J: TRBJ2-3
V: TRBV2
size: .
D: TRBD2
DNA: TGTGCCAGAGAACAACTAGCGGGGGATGGAGATACGCAGTATTTT
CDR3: CAREQLAGDGDTQYF